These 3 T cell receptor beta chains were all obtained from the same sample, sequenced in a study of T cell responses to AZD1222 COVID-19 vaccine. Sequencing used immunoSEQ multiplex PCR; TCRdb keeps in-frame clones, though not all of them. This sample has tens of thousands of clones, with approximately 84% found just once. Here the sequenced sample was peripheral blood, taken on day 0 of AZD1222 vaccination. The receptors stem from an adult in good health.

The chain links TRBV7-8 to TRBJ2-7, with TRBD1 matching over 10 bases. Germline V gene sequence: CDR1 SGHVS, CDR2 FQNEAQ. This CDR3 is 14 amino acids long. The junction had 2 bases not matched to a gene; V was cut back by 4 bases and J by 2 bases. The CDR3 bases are TGTGCCAGCAGCTACGGGACAGGGGCCTACGAGCAGTACTTC. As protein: CASSYGTGAYEQYF.

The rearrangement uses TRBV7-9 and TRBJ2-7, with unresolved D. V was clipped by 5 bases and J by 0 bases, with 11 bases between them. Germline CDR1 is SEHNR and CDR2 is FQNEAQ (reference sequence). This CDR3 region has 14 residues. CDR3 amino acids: CASSPPSVSYEQYF. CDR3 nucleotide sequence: TGTGCCAGCAGCCCACCTTCCGTCTCCTACGAGCAGTACTTC.

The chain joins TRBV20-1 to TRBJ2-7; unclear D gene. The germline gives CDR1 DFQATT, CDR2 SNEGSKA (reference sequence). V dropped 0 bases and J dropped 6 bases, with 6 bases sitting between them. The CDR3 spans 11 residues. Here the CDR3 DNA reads TGCAGTGCTAGAGATTTTCCCGAGCAGTACTTC. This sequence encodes CSARDFPEQYF.